These 16 T cell receptor beta chains were all obtained from the same sample, sequenced in a study of blood T cells in healthy people across ages. A second PCR, run for roughly 7 to 11 cycles, used a sample-barcoded 5' primer plus a J-beta primer mix. Each CDR3 protein is one row after TCRdb ran MiXCR on the 5' RACE reads. The table has just under 750,000 distinct CDR3 sequences, about 20% seen once; the top ten hold about 22%. The specimen was blood. The source of these receptors is a man between 70 and 80 years old in good health.

In this sample, this clonotype turned up a few times. The gene calls are TRBV7-2 and TRBJ2-6, with 7 bases that match TRBD2. CDR1 is SGHTA, CDR2 FQGNSA, per germline. The CDR3 is 17 amino acids. After removal of 2 bases from V and 0 bases from J, the junction contained 4 bases not matched to a gene. CDR3 region: CASSLLAGISGANVLTF. The CDR3 DNA sequence: TGTGCCAGCAGCTTATTAGCGGGCATCTCTGGGGCCAACGTCCTGACTTTC. Complete variable domain (other parts from reference TRBV7-2 and TRBJ2-6): GAGVSQSPSNKVTEKGKDVELRCDPISGHTALYWYRQSLGQGLEFLIYFQGNSAPDKSGLPSDRFSAERTGGSVSTLTIQRTQQEDSAVYLCASSLLAGISGANVLTFGAGSRLTVL.

This clonotype was counted between two and nine times. The rearrangement uses TRBV6-2 or TRBV6-3 and TRBJ1-4, with D uncertain. Germline V gives CDR1 MNHEY, CDR2 SVGEGT. V lost 7 bases, J lost 7 bases, and 16 bases lay in between. The CDR3 totals 14 residues. The DNA for the CDR3 is TGTGCCAGCACCGCTGCCTCCGCCGGTGAAAAACTGTTTTTT. It encodes CASTAASAGEKLFF.

This clonotype turned up a few times. The V and J genes are TRBV28 and TRBJ1-5, with D unresolved. V was clipped by 10 bases and J by 6 bases, with 16 bases between them. Germline assignment: CDR1 MDHEN and CDR2 SYDVKM. The CDR3 loop spans 13 amino acids. The CDR3 DNA reads TGTGCCAACGGACCGGGTGGAGGTCAGCCCCAGCATTTT. Protein sequence: CANGPGGGQPQHF.

CDR3 amino acids: CASSSLGGGYTF. The CDR3, as DNA: TGTGCCAGCAGTTCGCTAGGGGGTGGCTACACCTTC. The chain couples TRBV28 to TRBJ1-2; possible D gene TRBD1, 6 bases. V was pared by 4 bases and J by 7 bases, with 10 bases between. The CDR3 covers 12 residues. CDR1 is MDHEN, CDR2 SYDVKM, per germline.

This clonotype was observed a handful of times. The rearrangement joins TRBV4-3 to TRBJ2-1, with D possibly matching TRBD2 (5 bases). The CDR3 is made up of 17 amino acids. Trimming pared 1 base from V and 4 bases from J, leaving 17 bases between. Looked up from germline, CDR1 is LGHNA and CDR2 is YSLEER. CDR3 coding DNA: TGCGCCAGCAGCCAAGGTGTGATCAGCGGAATTTACAATGAGCAGTTCTTC. This gives the protein CASSQGVISGIYNEQFF.

This clonotype was observed a few times. The chain links TRBV6-5 to TRBJ2-1; a weak D match, TRBD1 (6 bases). V gave up 0 bases and J gave up 5 bases, with 8 bases separating them. The CDR3 has 14 residues. Germline values: CDR1 MNHEY, CDR2 SVGAGI. In DNA form, the CDR3 reads TGTGCCAGCAGTTACTCCGGGACACACAATGAGCAGTTCTTC. Translated: CASSYSGTHNEQFF.

On this clonotype: At one boundary the junction diverges from the germline segment, which might be a read error. The genes are TRBV12-3 or TRBV12-4 and TRBJ1-4, with a weak D call TRBD1 (5 bases). The CDR3 has 15 amino acids. The CDR3 bases are TGTGCCAGCAGTTTATACGGCAGGGCATTGGAAAAACTGCTTTTT. This codes for CASSLYGRALEKLLF.

The V and J genes are TRBV12-3 or TRBV12-4 and TRBJ1-2, with D maybe TRBD1 (6 bases). V lost 6 bases and J 8 bases, leaving 13 bases between the germline ends. The CDR3 has 12 residues. The CDR3 loop is CASRSTGHGYTF. CDR3 sequence (DNA): TGTGCCAGCAGGTCGACAGGACACGGCTACACCTTC.

J is TRBJ2-1 and V is TRBV28; D is perhaps TRBD1 (8 bases). The CDR3 contains 15 residues. The germline V gene encodes CDR1 MDHEN and CDR2 SYDVKM. V gave up 6 bases and J gave up 6 bases, with 18 bases separating them. CDR3 DNA sequence: TGTGCCAGCAGCGCAGGGGGCGGGGGTTCCAATGAGCAGTTCTTC. Amino acid sequence: CASSAGGGGSNEQFF.

This clonotype was detected ten times or more. The chain carries TRBV7-9 and TRBJ1-4; D unresolved. V lost 5 bases to trimming and J lost 8 bases, with 21 bases between them. The CDR3 is 16 residues long. Germline CDR1 is SEHNR and CDR2 is FQNEAQ (reference sequence). The CDR3 region is CASSRLGDGVGEKLFF. CDR3 bases: TGTGCCAGCAGCCGCCTCGGTGATGGAGTGGGGGAAAAACTGTTTTTT.

The chain joins TRBV29-1 to TRBJ1-2; possible D gene TRBD1, 6 bases. The V and J ends lost 7 bases and 8 bases respectively, with 11 bases between them. The V gene's germline CDR1 is SQVTM and CDR2 ANQGSEA. CDR3 length: 10 amino acids. DNA for the CDR3: TGCAGCGCCTCAGGGGAGGGCTACACCTTC. It encodes CSASGEGYTF.

The chain combines TRBV6-6 with TRBJ1-1; 7 bases agree with TRBD1. V trimming: 7 bases; J trimming: 11 bases; junction bases outside the gene matches: 7. In germline, CDR1 is MNHNY, CDR2 SVGAGI (reference sequence). The CDR3 sequence is 11 residues long. The CDR3 DNA follows: TGTGCCAGCAAAGAGGGGGCGCGGGCTTTCTTT. As protein: CASKEGARAFF.

About this clonotype: It may be a read error: a sequence one base away is much more abundant. The chain joins TRBV12-3 or TRBV12-4 to TRBJ2-3; D unclear. The CDR3 runs to 13 residues. CDR3 protein: CASSPWSTDAQYF. In DNA form, the CDR3 reads TGTGCCAGCAGCCCCTGGAGCACAGATGCGCAGTATTTT.

The chain links TRBV29-1 to TRBJ1-1, with D uncertain. The germline V and J ends were trimmed by 3 bases and 0 bases, with 5 bases remaining between them. CDR1 and CDR2 (germline): SQVTM, ANQGSEA. The length of the CDR3 is 12 residues. In DNA form, the CDR3 reads TGCAGCGTTGAGTGGATGAACACTGAAGCTTTCTTT. Protein: CSVEWMNTEAFF. Combining the CDR3 with reference TRBV29-1 and TRBJ1-1 gives the whole variable domain SAVISQKPSRDICQRGTSLTIQCQVDSQVTMMFWYRQQPGQSLTLIATANQGSEATYESGFVIDKFPISRPNLTFSTLTVSNMSPEDSSIYLCSVEWMNTEAFFGQGTRLTVV.

This clonotype appeared a few times. The genes are TRBV6-6 and TRBJ1-1, with D hard to call. V gave up 2 bases and J gave up 5 bases, with 9 bases separating them. Germline CDR1 reads MNHNY; CDR2 reads SVGAGI (reference sequence). The CDR3 contains 13 residues. The CDR3 DNA is TGTGCCAGCAGTTACACAGAATTAACTGAAGCTTTCTTT. Translation gives CASSYTELTEAFF.

The chain employs TRBV7-2 and TRBJ2-7; 10 bases align to TRBD2. V lost 1 base, J lost 0 bases, and 9 bases stayed unmatched. The CDR3 sequence is 18 residues long. Germline CDR1 SGHTA, CDR2 FQGNSA. The CDR3 spells CASSLGLAGATSSYEQYF. CDR3 nucleotides: TGTGCCAGCAGCTTAGGCCTAGCGGGGGCCACCAGCTCCTACGAGCAGTACTTC.